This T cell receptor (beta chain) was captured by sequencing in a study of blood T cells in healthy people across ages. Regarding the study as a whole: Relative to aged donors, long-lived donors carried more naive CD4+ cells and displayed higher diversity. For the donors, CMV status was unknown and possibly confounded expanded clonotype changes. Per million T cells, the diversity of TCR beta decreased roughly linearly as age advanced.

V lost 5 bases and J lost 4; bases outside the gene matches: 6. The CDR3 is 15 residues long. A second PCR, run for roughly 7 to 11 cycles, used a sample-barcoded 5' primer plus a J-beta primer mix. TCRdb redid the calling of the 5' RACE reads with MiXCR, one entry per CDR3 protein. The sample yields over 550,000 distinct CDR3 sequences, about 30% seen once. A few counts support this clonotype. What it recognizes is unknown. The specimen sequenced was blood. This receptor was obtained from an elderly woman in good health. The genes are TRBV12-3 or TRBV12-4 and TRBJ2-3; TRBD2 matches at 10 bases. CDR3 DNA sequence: TGTGCCAGCAGTCCCGAGCGGGGGGGGGCAGATACGCAGTATTTT. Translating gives CASSPERGGADTQYF.